One sample yielded the 5 T cell receptor beta chains listed below, sequenced in a study of T cells in Graves' hyperthyroidism and ophthalmopathy. RNA transcripts yielded amplified TCR beta CDR3 regions. RT-PCR in the first round (using the HTBI primer set) targeted the TCR CDR3. Each CDR3 protein is one row after TCRdb ran MiXCR on the multiplex PCR reads. The table shows around 500,000 distinct CDR3 sequences, with around 15% occurring only once. The sequenced material came from blood. Receptors were obtained from a woman aged 35 to 49 with Graves' hyperthyroidism.

The chain combines TRBV29-1 with TRBJ1-4; no clear D gene. V was shortened by 4 bases and J by 6 bases, with 21 bases between the two germline ends. From germline, CDR1 is SQVTM and CDR2 ANQGSEA. This CDR3 contains 16 residues. For the CDR3, the DNA is TGCAGCGTTGTTTGGGAGACTGAGGACTATCATGAAAAACTGTTTTTT. It specifies CSVVWETEDYHEKLFF.

This clonotype was recorded many times. This rearrangement joins TRBV20-1 to TRBJ2-5, with D tentatively TRBD1 or TRBD2 (7 bases each). CDR1 is DFQATT and CDR2 is SNEGSKA in the germline V gene (reference sequence). V was shortened by 0 bases and J by 5 bases, with 13 bases between the two germline ends. CDR3 length equals 14 residues. CDR3 nucleotides: TGCAGTGCTAGAGATTGGCAGGGGGGGGAGACCCAGTACTTC. Encoded protein: CSARDWQGGETQYF.

This clonotype was picked up many times. This sequence joins TRBV3-1 and TRBJ2-7; 9 positions agree with TRBD2. In germline, CDR1 is LGHDT, CDR2 YNNKEL (reference sequence). The CDR3 consists of 14 residues. Unmatched junction bases numbered 3, after V lost 3 bases and J lost 3 bases. The CDR3 is CASSQAGGGYEQYF. CDR3 nucleotides: TGTGCCAGCAGCCAGGCGGGAGGGGGCTACGAGCAGTACTTC.

As to this clonotype: Possible read error: a much larger clone is one base away. This chain links TRBV15 with TRBJ2-1; D might be TRBD2 (6 bases). Germline V gives CDR1 LNHNV, CDR2 YYDKDF (reference sequence). The CDR3 extends over 15 amino acids. CDR3 coding DNA: TGTGCCACCAGCAGTCGGGTAGCGGAGAACAATGAGCGGTTCTTC. It yields the protein CATSSRVAENNERFF.

This clonotype showed up many times. The chain carries TRBV9 and TRBJ1-2; D unresolved. This CDR3 comprises 13 residues. V dropped 3 bases and J dropped 8 bases, with 14 bases sitting between them. Germline-derived CDR1 and CDR2 are SGDLS and YYNGEE. For the CDR3, the DNA is TGTGCCAGCAGCGAGAGGAACGGGAACGGCTACACCTTC. Translated, it gives CASSERNGNGYTF.